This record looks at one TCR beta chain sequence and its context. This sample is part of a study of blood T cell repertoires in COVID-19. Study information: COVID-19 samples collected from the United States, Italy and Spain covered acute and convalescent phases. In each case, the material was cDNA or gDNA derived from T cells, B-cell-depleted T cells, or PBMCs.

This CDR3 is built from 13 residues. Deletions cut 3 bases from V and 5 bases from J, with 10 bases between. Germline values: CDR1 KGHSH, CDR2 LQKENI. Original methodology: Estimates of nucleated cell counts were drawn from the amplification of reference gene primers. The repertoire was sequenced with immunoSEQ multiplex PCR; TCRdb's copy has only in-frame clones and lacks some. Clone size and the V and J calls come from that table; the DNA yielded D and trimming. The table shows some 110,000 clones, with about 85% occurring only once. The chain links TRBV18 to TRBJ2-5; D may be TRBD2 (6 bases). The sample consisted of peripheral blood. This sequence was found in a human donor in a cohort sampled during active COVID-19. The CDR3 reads CASSPLAQETQYF. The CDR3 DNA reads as TGTGCCAGCTCACCTCTAGCGCAGGAGACCCAGTACTTC.